This TCR beta chain was captured in a study of regulatory T cells in long-lasting Graves disease. The overall study: Graves' cases, newly diagnosed, had used antithyroid drugs under 3 months.

Study-wide findings and caveats: Repertoires from persistent disease leaned toward TRBV28, TRBJ1-2 and TRBJ2-5. Samples came from peripheral blood alone, without thyroid tissue.

V dropped 7 bases and J dropped 0 bases, with 10 bases sitting between them. The CDR3 spans 14 residues. Per germline, CDR1 SGHVS and CDR2 FQNEAQ. Time point specified: newly diagnosed GD, antithyroid drugs for less than 3 months. The TCR library was prepared using RNA isolated from PBMCs. Patients were from an endocrinology department in Xi'an, China. Assembly of TCR beta libraries relied on iRepertoire HTBI primers together with Arm-PCR of CDR3 regions. TCRdb used MiXCR to reprocess the multiplex PCR reads, holding one entry per CDR3 protein. The table shows about 620,000 distinct CDR3 sequences, with around 15% occurring only once. This clonotype was counted at least ten times. Its antigen is unidentified. The data also belong to a second study, concerning T cells in Graves' hyperthyroidism and ophthalmopathy.

The origin of this receptor is a woman aged 25 to 39 with Graves disease. The chain employs TRBV7-8 and TRBJ2-1; D uncertain. Source: peripheral blood mononuclear cells (PBMCs), taken at new diagnosis, from a patient treated with antithyroid drugs. This CDR3 reads CASTKDNSYNEQFF. The CDR3 DNA is TGTGCCAGCACCAAAGATAACTCCTACAATGAGCAGTTCTTC.